Listed below are T cell receptor beta chains from one sample, sequenced in a study of cytotoxic CD8 clonotypes in ibrutinib-treated CLL. This table comes from immunoSEQ multiplex PCR, and its TCRdb copy is limited to in-frame clones, with some not included. The top ten clones hold 45% to 65% of a sample with tens of thousands of clones, around two thirds of them seen once. This specimen was PBMCs, taken after 24 months of ibrutinib treatment. These receptors came from a human donor with chronic lymphocytic leukemia. Each CDR3 is given with its conserved first and last residue. The order of the fields is V gene, clone size, D gene, J gene, CDR3 DNA, CDR3 protein. The D gene is left open where the match is weak. Some rows mark clone size as missing; the rest say once, few, many or name a class of expanded clone.

>TRBV28|-|-|TRBJ1-5
TGTGCCAGCAGAACCTGGAGCGAGCCCCAGCATTTT
CASRTWSEPQHF
>TRBV5-6|many|-|TRBJ2-6
TGTGCCAGCAGCTACCTGAGGTCTGGGGCCAACGTCCTGACTTTC
CASSYLRSGANVLTF
>TRBV7-9|-|TRBD1|TRBJ2-7
TGTGCCAGCAGCTACAGGGGACCCTACGAGCAGTACTTC
CASSYRGPYEQYF
>TRBV28|-|-|TRBJ2-7
TGTGCCAGCAGTCCTGACTACGAGCAGTACTTC
CASSPDYEQYF
>TRBV11-1|few|-|TRBJ1-6
TGTGCCAGCAGCCCGTGGACCGTATATAATTCACCCCTCCACTTT
CASSPWTVYNSPLHF
>TRBV5-4|-|TRBD2|TRBJ2-7
TGTGCCAGCAGTCTTAGCGGGGCTCTCTCCTACGAGCAGTACTTC
CASSLSGALSYEQYF
>TRBV28|-|-|TRBJ2-7
TGTGCCAGCAGTAGAGTGGTTCGCGAGCAGTACTTC
CASSRVVREQYF
>TRBV2|-|TRBD2|TRBJ2-2
TGTGCCAGCAGTTGGACTAGCGGGGGGGCCACCGGGGAGCTGTTTTTT
CASSWTSGGATGELFF
>TRBV5-5|many|TRBD1|TRBJ1-2
TGTGCCAGCAGCTTGGCCGGCAGGGGGAAGTATGGCTACACCTTC
CASSLAGRGKYGYTF
>TRBV6-5|once|-|TRBJ1-5
TGTGCCAGCAGTTTACATAGAGATCAGCCCCAGCATTTT
CASSLHRDQPQHF
>TRBV28|-|TRBD1|TRBJ1-1
TGTGCCAGCAGGGAACAGGGGGACACTGAAGCTTTCTTT
CASREQGDTEAFF
>TRBV20-1|-|TRBD2|TRBJ2-7
TGCAGTGCCGGGGGGGGCTACGAGCAGTACTTC
CSAGGGYEQYF
>TRBV18|-|-|TRBJ2-5
TGTGCCAGCTCTCACCGGGACGGTCAAGAGACCCAGTACTTC
CASSHRDGQETQYF
>TRBV27|few|-|TRBJ2-7
TGTGCCAGCAGTTTGCGGGTAGGCTACGAGCAGTACTTC
CASSLRVGYEQYF
>TRBV2|-|-|TRBJ1-5
TGTGCCAGTGCGGGGCCCGTGCCCAATCAGCCCCAGCATTTT
CASAGPVPNQPQHF
>TRBV28|-|-|TRBJ1-5
TGTGCCAGCAGTTTATCGGGCTTCAATCAGCCCCAGCATTTT
CASSLSGFNQPQHF
>TRBV6-4|-|TRBD2|TRBJ2-1
TGTGCCAGCAGGGCTGTAGCGGGGGGGCGGACTGAGCAGTTCTTC
CASRAVAGGRTEQFF
>TRBV2|-|TRBD1|TRBJ1-3
TGTGCCAGCGGGACAGGACGATCCTCTGGAAACACCATATATTTT
CASGTGRSSGNTIYF
>TRBV28|-|-|TRBJ1-5
TGTGCCAGCAGTTTAATGGTAGGGGGCAATCAGCCCCAGCATTTT
CASSLMVGGNQPQHF
>TRBV2|-|TRBD1|TRBJ2-7
TGTGCCAGCAGTGAAGTCCCAGGGGGTCTGGGGGAGCAGTACTTC
CASSEVPGGLGEQYF
>TRBV30|many|-|TRBJ1-5
TGTGCCTGGGCGGGGACTTTTCCGAATCAGCCCCAGCATTTT
CAWAGTFPNQPQHF
>TRBV4-3|-|-|TRBJ1-1
TGCGCCAGCAGCCACGTTCCCGGCAGGGAAGCTTTCTTT
CASSHVPGREAFF
>TRBV4-1|-|TRBD1|TRBJ1-6
TGCGCCAGCAGCCTGACAGGGGACTCCTATAATTCACCCCTCCACTTT
CASSLTGDSYNSPLHF
>TRBV30|medium-sized|-|TRBJ1-4
TGTGCCTCCCCCTCGGGACTTTTTAATGAAAAACTGTTTTTT
CASPSGLFNEKLFF
>TRBV18|-|-|TRBJ2-7
TGTGCCAGCTCACCTATGGACACTGGGGACCCCATGCAGTACTTC
CASSPMDTGDPMQYF
>TRBV7-2|-|-|TRBJ1-4
TGTGCCAGCAGCTTGCGGCTGAATGAAAAACTGTTTTTT
CASSLRLNEKLFF
>TRBV5-1|once|-|TRBJ1-2
TGCGCCAGCAGCTTGGGAGACACCCTCGCCTATGGCTACACCTTC
CASSLGDTLAYGYTF
>TRBV7-6|-|-|TRBJ2-7
TGTGCCAGCAGCTTAACACGGGGACGGGAGCAGTACTTC
CASSLTRGREQYF
>TRBV2|few|TRBD2|TRBJ2-1
TGTGCCAGCAGTGCCCCCACGGGGCTAGCGGGGTGGAATGAGCAGTTCTTC
CASSAPTGLAGWNEQFF